The source of this T cell receptor beta chain is a study of breast tumors, draining lymph nodes, adjacent tissues. Samples came from axillary lymph nodes draining the breast cancer. TCRdb processed the multiplex PCR reads anew with MiXCR; each CDR3 protein has one entry. The repertoire holds approximately 100,000 distinct CDR3 sequences, with 21% as singletons. The CDR3 has 14 amino acids. Germline lookup yields CDR1 SGHTA and CDR2 FQGNSA. Trimming left V 1 base short and J 2 bases short, with 8 bases between. The sequencing input was axillary lymph node tissue. This chain connects TRBV7-2 to TRBJ1-1, with D hard to call. The sequence was collected from a female donor with breast cancer. Some clones in this sample may be carry-over from other donors' samples. CDR3 loop: CASSLVMGNTEAFF. The CDR3 DNA is TGTGCCAGCAGCTTAGTGATGGGTAACACTGAAGCTTTCTTT.